Presented here are 23 T cell receptor beta chains from one specimen sequenced in a study of identical twins. TCRdb reprocessed the 5' RACE reads via MiXCR and lists one record per CDR3 protein. The sample consists of 470,000 or so distinct CDR3 sequences, 20% to 30% of them appearing once. These data were also filed under a second study, of T cells expressing NK-cell markers.

Sequenced material: CD4+ T cells sorted from blood. The receptor set was obtained from a woman under 30 in good health.

This clonotype was detected only a few times. The J gene is TRBJ2-2, the V gene TRBV12-3 or TRBV12-4, with a weak D call TRBD2 (6 bases). The CDR3 is 12 amino acids. In nucleotides, the CDR3 is TGTGGGACGGGAGTTGACACCGGGGAGCTGTTTTTT. Translating gives CGTGVDTGELFF.

This chain uses TRBV5-1 with TRBJ2-3; a weak D match, TRBD1 (7 bases). This CDR3 spans 16 amino acids. The V gene's germline CDR1 is SGHRS and CDR2 YFSETQ. V shed 3 bases and J shed 1 base, with 15 bases lying between them. For the CDR3, the DNA is TGCGCCAGCAGCTGGCCGGCGGGGACAGGCACAGATACGCAGTATTTT. It yields the protein CASSWPAGTGTDTQYF.

CDR3 nucleotides: TGTGCCAGCAGAGGGACCGGGACAGGGGACACCGGGGAGCTGTTTTTT. Translation: CASRGTGTGDTGELFF. This chain links TRBV6-1 with TRBJ2-2, with TRBD1 matching over 10 bases. The V segment lost 6 bases and the J segment 3 bases; nucleotides outside the gene matches: 7. The V gene's germline CDR1 is MNHNS and CDR2 SASEGT. This CDR3 has 16 residues.

This clonotype was found a few times. The chain couples TRBV9 to TRBJ1-5, with D perhaps matching TRBD1 (5 bases). CDR3 length: 16 amino acids. With 4 bases removed from V and 2 bases from J, the gap between germline ends came to 16 bases. Germline V gives CDR1 SGDLS, CDR2 YYNGEE. CDR3 bases: TGTGCCAGCAGCCAAGGAGGGGTTGGGGGCAATCAGCCCCAGCATTTT. Amino acid sequence: CASSQGGVGGNQPQHF.

This clonotype was seen a handful of times. This rearrangement joins TRBV12-3 or TRBV12-4 to TRBJ1-2; 8 positions agree with TRBD1. With 3 bases clipped from V and 7 bases from J, the junction kept 7 bases outside the gene matches. CDR3 length equals 14 residues. The CDR3 loop reads CASSFYGQGLGYTF. For the CDR3, the DNA is TGTGCCAGCAGTTTTTACGGACAGGGTCTTGGCTACACCTTC.

This chain links TRBV5-4 with TRBJ2-3, with TRBD2 as a possible D gene (6 bases). The CDR3 runs to 16 residues. V was pared by 6 bases and J by 0 bases, with 17 bases between. Germline V gene lookup returns CDR1 SGHNT and CDR2 YYREEE (reference sequence). For the CDR3, the DNA is TGTGCCAGCACCCGGGCCCCGGGAGCTAGCACAGATACGCAGTATTTT. Translation gives CASTRAPGASTDTQYF.

In this sample, this clonotype turned up a few times. This chain connects TRBV20-1 to TRBJ1-4, with D uncertain. The CDR3 covers 14 residues. Trimming removed 3 bases from V and 7 bases from J, with 15 bases in between. Germline V gene sequence: CDR1 DFQATT, CDR2 SNEGSKA (reference sequence). The CDR3 DNA follows: TGCAGTGCTAGTAAGGGCAGCCTGGGTGAAAAACTGTTTTTT. The encoded protein is CSASKGSLGEKLFF.

This chain joins TRBV5-1 and TRBJ2-7; D not resolved. Germline loops: CDR1 SGHRS, CDR2 YFSETQ. Trimming left V 0 bases short and J 5 bases short, with 12 bases between. The CDR3 extends over 14 amino acids. Here the CDR3 DNA reads TGCGCCAGCAGCTTGGACAGTCCCGTCCACGAGCAGTACTTC. Translating gives CASSLDSPVHEQYF. Together with reference TRBV5-1 and TRBJ2-7, the CDR3 gives the full variable domain: KAGVTQTPRYLIKTRGQQVTLSCSPISGHRSVSWYQQTPGQGLQFLFEYFSETQRNKGNFPGRFSGRQFSNSRSEMNVSTLELGDSALYLCASSLDSPVHEQYFGPGTRLTVT.

The rearrangement uses TRBV7-9 and TRBJ1-6; no clear D gene. V lost 5 bases, J lost 13 bases, and 15 bases lay in between. Germline values: CDR1 SEHNR, CDR2 FQNEAQ (reference sequence). The CDR3 is 13 amino acids. In DNA form, the CDR3 reads TGTGCCAGCAGCGTCTATCTGGAGGACCCCCTCCACTTT. This gives the protein CASSVYLEDPLHF.

In this sample, this clonotype turned up a few times. DNA for the CDR3: TGTGCCAGCAGCGCCCTGGCTAGTGCGGAGACCCAGTACTTC. This sequence encodes CASSALASAETQYF. This rearrangement joins TRBV9 to TRBJ2-5; D gene unclear. Germline V gives CDR1 SGDLS, CDR2 YYNGEE. The CDR3 has 14 amino acids. The ends were cut back, 3 bases at V and 5 bases at J, with 14 bases in the middle. Complete variable domain (other parts from reference TRBV9 and TRBJ2-5): DSGVTQTPKHLITATGQRVTLRCSPRSGDLSVYWYQQSLDQGLQFLIQYYNGEERAKGNILERFSAQQFPDLHSELNLSSLELGDSALYFCASSALASAETQYFGPGTRLLVL.

J is TRBJ2-4 and V is TRBV27; 8 bases align to TRBD2. CDR1 is MNHEY, CDR2 SMNVEV, per germline (reference sequence). This CDR3 region has 17 residues. V lost 4 bases, J lost 0 bases, and 8 bases stayed unmatched. For the CDR3, the DNA is TGTGCCAGCAGTTCACCCCCGGGGGGGCTAGCCAAAAACATTCAGTACTTC. It is translated as CASSSPPGGLAKNIQYF.

This clonotype came up a few times. The chain joins TRBV12-3 or TRBV12-4 to TRBJ2-7; perhaps D is TRBD1 or TRBD2 (5 bases each). Trimming shortened V by 8 bases and J by 3 bases, and 17 bases separated the two germline ends. CDR3 length: 14 residues. For the CDR3, the DNA is TGTGCCAGCCGACAGTCGGAGGATTTCTACGAGCAGTACTTC. Its translation: CASRQSEDFYEQYF.

This sequence joins TRBV24-1 and TRBJ2-1; 7 bases line up with TRBD2. V gave up 5 bases and J gave up 4 bases; unmatched junction bases: 4. CDR3 length equals 14 residues. In germline, CDR1 is KGHDR, CDR2 SFDVKD. The CDR3 region is CATSAASGYNEQFF. The CDR3 region has the DNA TGTGCCACCAGTGCGGCTAGCGGATACAATGAGCAGTTCTTC.

This clonotype turned up a few times. The V call is TRBV27, the J call TRBJ1-2, with a tentative D call TRBD1 (5 bases). The CDR3 totals 16 residues. The germline V gene encodes CDR1 MNHEY and CDR2 SMNVEV (reference sequence). V was shortened by 2 bases and J by 2 bases, with 15 bases between the two germline ends. The CDR3 loop is CASSLPDRGGNYGYTF. Here the CDR3 DNA reads TGTGCCAGCAGTTTACCAGACCGGGGGGGGAACTATGGCTACACCTTC.

In nucleotides, the CDR3 is TGTGCCAGCAGCTTAGAGTCGGCGGAGCAGTACTTC. Its protein is CASSLESAEQYF. The V call is TRBV7-2, the J call TRBJ2-7; no firm D call. The V gene's germline CDR1 is SGHTA and CDR2 FQGNSA. V lost 1 base and J 7 bases, leaving 8 bases between the germline ends. The CDR3 totals 12 residues.

In its sample, this clonotype was seen a few times. The V gene is TRBV10-3, the J gene TRBJ2-2; D is possibly TRBD2 (6 bases). Trimming pared 6 bases from V and 2 bases from J, leaving 13 bases between. The germline V gene encodes CDR1 ENHRY and CDR2 SYGVKD. The CDR3 runs to 15 residues. CDR3: CAISAGTQNTGELFF. CDR3 coding DNA: TGTGCCATCAGCGCCGGGACTCAAAACACCGGGGAGCTGTTTTTT.

The chain uses TRBV5-6 and TRBJ1-3; D not resolved. V was clipped by 4 bases and J by 4 bases, with 18 bases between them. Per the germline V gene, CDR1 is SGHDT and CDR2 is YYEEEE. The CDR3 contains 16 residues. CDR3 in DNA: TGTGCCAGCAGCCGGCGCCTCAACTCATGGGGAAACACCATATATTTT. Translated, it gives CASSRRLNSWGNTIYF.

This clonotype has a single count. The J gene is TRBJ2-3, the V gene TRBV11-2, with D perhaps matching TRBD2 (6 bases). V was clipped by 3 bases and J by 4 bases, with 11 bases between them. This CDR3 is built from 14 residues. From germline, CDR1 is SGHAT and CDR2 FQNNGV. This CDR3 reads CASSFGTPPDTQYF. As DNA, the CDR3 is TGTGCCAGCAGCTTCGGGACTCCCCCAGATACGCAGTATTTT.

In its sample, this clonotype was seen a few times. The chain recombines TRBV7-9 with TRBJ2-2; the D call may be TRBD1 or TRBD2 (5 bases each). With 6 bases removed from V and 3 bases from J, the gap between germline ends came to 14 bases. Germline CDR1 reads SEHNR; CDR2 reads FQNEAQ (reference sequence). The CDR3 is made up of 15 amino acids. In nucleotides, the CDR3 is TGTGCCAGCAGTCCTGGGGGTCGGTACACCGGGGAGCTGTTTTTT. Encoded protein: CASSPGGRYTGELFF. The full variable domain, rest sourced from reference TRBV7-9 and TRBJ2-2, is DTGVSQNPRHKITKRGQNVTFRCDPISEHNRLYWYRQTLGQGPEFLTYFQNEAQLEKSRLLSDRFSAERPKGSFSTLEIQRTEQGDSAMYLCASSPGGRYTGELFFGEGSRLTVL.

This clonotype was found a few times. V and J are TRBV6-5 and TRBJ2-3; 11 bases are a match to TRBD2. The CDR3 consists of 17 residues. CDR1 MNHEY and CDR2 SVGAGI come from the germline V gene. The J segment lost 5 bases and the V segment lost 2 bases, leaving 9 bases of the junction unmatched. The CDR3 sequence: CASSYRVAGGREDTQYF. CDR3 DNA sequence: TGTGCCAGCAGTTACAGGGTAGCGGGAGGGCGGGAAGATACGCAGTATTTT.

This clonotype was detected a few times. V is TRBV9 and J is TRBJ2-6; TRBD1 is a possible D gene (5 bases). Deletions cut 0 bases from V and 9 bases from J, with 10 bases between. Looked up from germline, CDR1 is SGDLS and CDR2 is YYNGEE. The CDR3 runs 14 residues. CDR3 sequence (DNA): TGTGCCAGCAGCGTAGAAGGGGAAGGCAACGTCCTGACTTTC. It translates to CASSVEGEGNVLTF. Full variable domain (outside the CDR3, taken from reference TRBV9 and TRBJ2-6): DSGVTQTPKHLITATGQRVTLRCSPRSGDLSVYWYQQSLDQGLQFLIQYYNGEERAKGNILERFSAQQFPDLHSELNLSSLELGDSALYFCASSVEGEGNVLTFGAGSRLTVL.

The table lists this clonotype with a few counts. J is TRBJ2-7 and V is TRBV12-5; D is uncertain. The CDR3 has 13 residues. The germline gives CDR1 LGHNT, CDR2 FRNRAP. Between the trimmed V and J ends, which lost 2 bases and 5 bases, there was a span of 10 bases. CDR3 loop: CASGLHLINEQYF. CDR3 nucleotide sequence: TGTGCTAGTGGTTTGCACTTGATTAACGAGCAGTACTTC.

This clonotype was recorded a few times. The chain is built from TRBV5-6 and TRBJ1-2; maybe TRBD1 (6 bases). V lost 1 base and J 4 bases, leaving 11 bases between the germline ends. The germline V gene has CDR1 SGHDT and CDR2 YYEEEE. The CDR3 totals 14 residues. The CDR3: CASSLSGGGYGYTF. For the CDR3, the DNA is TGTGCCAGCAGCTTGTCCGGAGGGGGCTATGGCTACACCTTC. Full variable domain (remainder filled in from reference TRBV5-6 and TRBJ1-2): DAGVTQSPTHLIKTRGQQVTLRCSPKSGHDTVSWYQQALGQGPQFIFQYYEEEERQRGNFPDRFSGHQFPNYSSELNVNALLLGDSALYLCASSLSGGGYGYTFGSGTRLTVV.